The 14 T cell receptor beta chains below all came from one sample that was sequenced in a study of blood T cell repertoires in COVID-19. Only in-frame clones appear in the TCRdb table, and some are missing; sequencing was by immunoSEQ multiplex PCR. The sample shows some 64,000 clones, about 76% of them seen only once. The source material was peripheral blood. These receptor sequences come from a human donor in a cohort sampled during active COVID-19.

The table lists this clone with a few counts. The chain couples TRBV19 to TRBJ2-7, with 8 bases identical to TRBD1. J was trimmed by 5 bases and V by 3 bases; bases with no gene match: 9. The CDR3 extends over 15 amino acids. Germline assignment: CDR1 LNHDA and CDR2 SQIVND (reference sequence). CDR3 protein: CASSIGQGRFNEQYF. In nucleotides, the CDR3 is TGTGCCAGTAGTATCGGACAGGGCAGATTTAACGAGCAGTACTTC.

This clone was seen a few times. The rearrangement uses TRBV29-1 and TRBJ2-5; 10 bases agree with TRBD1. From germline, CDR1 is SQVTM and CDR2 ANQGSEA. V dropped 3 bases and J dropped 2; count of bases not matched to a gene: 6. The CDR3 is 15 amino acids. DNA for the CDR3: TGCAGCGTTGAGGCGGACAGGGGGAGACAAGAGACCCAGTACTTC. Translating gives CSVEADRGRQETQYF.

This rearrangement joins TRBV9 to TRBJ1-2, with D possibly TRBD1 on 5 matching bases. Germline CDR1 SGDLS, CDR2 YYNGEE. V lost 3 bases, J lost 0 bases, and 6 bases lay in between. The CDR3 length is 13 residues. The CDR3: CASSATANYGYTF. The CDR3 region has the DNA TGTGCCAGCAGCGCGACAGCTAACTATGGCTACACCTTC.

The rearrangement uses TRBV6-1 and TRBJ2-3; 14 bases map to TRBD2. Germline V lookup: CDR1 MNHNS, CDR2 SASEGT. V lost 4 bases and J lost 5; bases outside the gene matches: 8. This CDR3 has 17 amino acids. The CDR3 DNA reads as TGTGCCAGCAGTGGTAAAGGGACTAGCGGGAGAGAAGATACGCAGTATTTT. The encoded protein is CASSGKGTSGREDTQYF.

The chain is built from TRBV5-1 and TRBJ2-2; TRBD1 aligns across 7 bases. CDR3 length equals 15 residues. The germline V gene has CDR1 SGHRS and CDR2 YFSETQ. The J segment lost 2 bases and the V segment lost 4 bases, leaving 5 bases of the junction unmatched. CDR3 in amino acids: CASSMTGFNTGELFF. The CDR3 nucleotides are TGCGCCAGCAGCATGACAGGGTTCAACACCGGGGAGCTGTTTTTT.

This sequence joins TRBV19 and TRBJ2-1; 12 bases agree with TRBD2. There are 16 residues in the CDR3. Germline V gives CDR1 LNHDA, CDR2 SQIVND (reference sequence). V lost 4 bases, J lost 9 bases, and 10 bases stayed unmatched. CDR3 bases: TGTGCCAGTAGTACTACTAGCGGGGGGCCCCCGAGTGAGCAGTTCTTC. This sequence encodes CASSTTSGGPPSEQFF.

V is TRBV5-1 and J is TRBJ1-1, with a weak D call TRBD1 (5 bases). This CDR3 contains 15 residues. Germline CDR1 and CDR2: SGHRS and YFSETQ. The V and J ends lost 0 bases and 5 bases respectively, with 14 bases between them. The CDR3 nucleotides are TGCGCCAGCAGCTTGGAAACGGGGGGGTTTACTGAAGCTTTCTTT. Translated, it gives CASSLETGGFTEAFF.

The V gene is TRBV30, the J gene TRBJ2-7, with TRBD1 as a possible D gene (6 bases). Trimming removed 1 base at V and 0 bases at J, with 7 bases between. Germline CDR1 reads GTSNPN; CDR2 reads SVGIG (reference sequence). The CDR3 length is 13 residues. The CDR3 nucleotides are TGTGCCTGGAGTGCAGGGGTCTCCTACGAGCAGTACTTC. Its protein is CAWSAGVSYEQYF.

The chain recombines TRBV5-5 with TRBJ2-3, with 13 bases that match TRBD2. This CDR3 has 14 residues. Trimming removed 6 bases from V and 9 bases from J; junction bases left unmatched: 7. Germline V CDR1 and CDR2: SGHKS, YYEKEE (reference sequence). CDR3 bases: TGTGCCAGCACACTAGCGGGGGGGCGAGGGACGCAGTATTTT. Translated: CASTLAGGRGTQYF.

This clone has more than one count but fewer than ten. V and J are TRBV30 and TRBJ1-6; tentative D call: TRBD1 (5 bases). Germline V gene data show CDR1 as GTSNPN and CDR2 as SVGIG (reference sequence). This CDR3 region has 16 residues. Trimming left V 1 base short and J 7 bases short, with 17 bases between. This CDR3 is CAWSGGRLDSNSPLHF. The DNA for the CDR3 is TGTGCCTGGAGTGGGGGCAGGCTAGATTCGAATTCACCCCTCCACTTT.

This chain uses TRBV27 with TRBJ1-2, with D maybe TRBD1 (6 bases). This CDR3 comprises 15 residues. Between the trimmed V and J ends, which lost 4 bases and 0 bases, there was a span of 12 bases. Per the germline V gene, CDR1 is MNHEY and CDR2 is SMNVEV (reference sequence). CDR3 protein: CASSSPGTTNYGYTF. CDR3 DNA sequence: TGTGCCAGCAGTTCCCCCGGGACAACTAACTATGGCTACACCTTC.

For the CDR3, the DNA is TGTGCCAGCAGCTTAGCGATTCGGAGCGGGGCGAGCTCCTACAATGAGCAGTTCTTC. Its protein is CASSLAIRSGASSYNEQFF. The chain has TRBV7-8 and TRBJ2-1, with 7 bases matching TRBD2. CDR1 and CDR2 (germline): SGHVS, FQNEAQ. This CDR3 has 19 amino acids. The V and J ends lost 0 bases and 0 bases, in that order; junction bases with no gene match: 11.

The chain is built from TRBV2 and TRBJ2-1; 10 bases map to TRBD2. The CDR3 sequence is 15 residues long. CDR1 SNHLY and CDR2 FYNNEI come from the germline V gene. V gave up 6 bases and J gave up 3 bases; unmatched junction bases: 5. CDR3 nucleotides: TGTGCCAGCAGAACTAGCGGGGCAATCTACAATGAGCAGTTCTTC. Its translation is CASRTSGAIYNEQFF.

The V call is TRBV7-2, the J call TRBJ1-3; D unclear. The germline V gene has CDR1 SGHTA and CDR2 FQGNSA. The CDR3 is made up of 15 amino acids. V lost 4 bases, J lost 4 bases, and 14 bases lay in between. The chain's CDR3 is CASSSGSNPGNTIYF. CDR3 coding DNA: TGTGCCAGCAGCTCAGGATCAAATCCAGGAAACACCATATATTTT.